Listed here are 5 T cell receptor beta chains from one sample, sequenced in a study of shared T cell receptors in the human thymus. Data came from immunoSEQ multiplex PCR; TCRdb stores just in-frame clones and leaves some out. The sample contains about 710,000 clones, approximately 87% of which appear only once. This sample was also put to use in a study of human thymus T cells.

The specimen sequenced was thymocytes. The receptor source for this set is a boy under two years old with a congenital heart defect.

This chain uses TRBV4-3 with TRBJ2-5; D not resolved. Germline V gene sequence: CDR1 LGHNA, CDR2 YSLEER. CDR3 length: 13 amino acids. V gave up 0 bases and J gave up 0 bases, with 2 bases separating them. CDR3 DNA: TGCGCCAGCAGCCAAGACAACCAAGAGACCCAGTACTTC. Its protein product is CASSQDNQETQYF.

The rearrangement uses TRBV19 and TRBJ2-1, with 7 positions matching TRBD2. CDR3 length equals 15 residues. V was pared by 5 bases and J by 4 bases, with 8 bases of the junction left unmatched. Germline V gives CDR1 LNHDA, CDR2 SQIVND (reference sequence). This chain's CDR3 is CASSPGGSPYNEQFF. The DNA for the CDR3 is TGTGCCAGTAGTCCCGGGGGGAGTCCGTACAATGAGCAGTTCTTC.

The chain joins TRBV4-2 to TRBJ1-1; 9 bases align to TRBD1. The V gene's germline CDR1 is LGHNA and CDR2 YNFKEQ. This CDR3 is built from 15 residues. V dropped 3 bases and J dropped 3; count of bases not matched to a gene: 5. DNA of the CDR3: TGTGCCAGCAGCCAGTTGGACAGGGGTGACACTGAAGCTTTCTTT. Encoded protein: CASSQLDRGDTEAFF.

The rearrangement joins TRBV19 to TRBJ1-1, with D perhaps matching TRBD1 (6 bases). The V and J ends lost 2 bases and 5 bases respectively, with 9 bases between them. The germline V gene encodes CDR1 LNHDA and CDR2 SQIVND (reference sequence). This CDR3 is built from 13 residues. The chain's CDR3 is CASSIKRGTEAFF. CDR3 in DNA: TGTGCCAGTAGTATAAAGAGGGGGACTGAAGCTTTCTTT. Full variable domain (missing parts from reference TRBV19 and TRBJ1-1): DGGITQSPKYLFRKEGQNVTLSCEQNLNHDAMYWYRQDPGQGLRLIYYSQIVNDFQKGDIAEGYSVSREKKESFPLTVTSAQKNPTAFYLCASSIKRGTEAFFGQGTRLTVV.

The chain recombines TRBV14 with TRBJ1-1; TRBD1 is a possible D gene (5 bases). Trimming cost V 2 bases and J 0 bases, with 10 bases left between them. Germline CDR1 is SGHDN and CDR2 is FVKESK. The CDR3 has 15 residues. Here the CDR3 reads CASSQSGLLNTEAFF. Written as DNA, the CDR3 is TGTGCCAGCAGCCAATCGGGACTTTTGAACACTGAAGCTTTCTTT. The full variable domain, in which reference TRBV14 and TRBJ1-1 provide the parts outside the CDR3, is EAGVTQFPSHSVIEKGQTVTLRCDPISGHDNLYWYRRVMGKEIKFLLHFVKESKQDESGMPNNRFLAERTGGTYSTLKVQPAELEDSGVYFCASSQSGLLNTEAFFGQGTRLTVV.